A single sample is the source of the 26 T cell receptor beta chains below, sequenced in a study of cytomegalovirus exposure and HLA in healthy donors. Clones were sequenced by immunoSEQ multiplex PCR, and TCRdb holds only the in-frame ones, with some missing. This table holds a few hundred thousand clones, roughly 90% found once. Sample: PBMCs. The receptors originated from a woman under 30 in good health and CMV-seronegative.

This chain connects TRBV6-5 to TRBJ2-2; 9 bases agree with TRBD1. The CDR3 covers 15 residues. Unmatched junction bases numbered 3, after V lost 0 bases and J lost 7 bases. In germline, CDR1 is MNHEY, CDR2 SVGAGI. Here the CDR3 DNA reads TGTGCCAGCAGTTACTCTGGGACAGGGATCGGGGAGCTGTTTTTT. This sequence encodes CASSYSGTGIGELFF.

The rearrangement links TRBV5-1 to TRBJ2-1, with TRBD2 identical over 12 bases. V was pared by 4 bases and J by 12 bases, with 14 bases of the junction left unmatched. The CDR3 runs 16 residues. Per the germline V gene, CDR1 is SGHRS and CDR2 is YFSETQ. The CDR3 loop is CASSLISSGGAAVQFF. The CDR3 nucleotides are TGCGCCAGCAGCCTCATTTCTAGCGGGGGGGCCGCCGTGCAGTTCTTC.

In this sample, this clone turned up a few times. The chain recombines TRBV7-9 with TRBJ1-4; 9 nucleotides line up with TRBD1. This CDR3 is built from 14 residues. CDR1 and CDR2 from the germline V gene are SEHNR and FQNEAQ (reference sequence). V lost 5 bases and J lost 5; bases outside the gene matches: 3. CDR3 amino acids: CASSRGQGNEKLFF. The CDR3 nucleotides read TGTGCCAGCAGCCGGGGACAGGGCAATGAAAAACTGTTTTTT.

This chain connects TRBV6-4 to TRBJ2-1, with D maybe TRBD2 (6 bases). The CDR3 loop spans 13 amino acids. The germline V and J ends were trimmed by 4 bases and 7 bases, with 11 bases remaining between them. From germline, CDR1 is MRHNA and CDR2 SNTAGT. The CDR3 loop is CASSATGENEQFF. The CDR3 nucleotides read TGTGCCAGCAGTGCGACGGGAGAAAATGAGCAGTTCTTC.

In nucleotides, the CDR3 is TGTGCCAGCAGTGAAGGGAGGGGGGGCGAGCAGTACTTC. It specifies CASSEGRGGEQYF. The rearrangement joins TRBV6-1 to TRBJ2-7, with D perhaps TRBD2 (7 bases). V shed 1 base and J shed 6 bases, with 10 bases lying between them. Germline V lookup: CDR1 MNHNS, CDR2 SASEGT. The CDR3 loop spans 13 amino acids.

The chain employs TRBV7-2 and TRBJ2-7, with D perhaps TRBD1 (6 bases). The CDR3 runs 16 residues. Deletions cut 5 bases from V and 0 bases from J, with 17 bases between. Germline lookup yields CDR1 SGHTA and CDR2 FQGNSA. CDR3 DNA: TGTGCCAGCAGCGAAGCACAGGGTAAGTCCTCCTACGAGCAGTACTTC. It yields the protein CASSEAQGKSSYEQYF.

The CDR3 loop reads CSVEDTGRGTVLGTQYF. The CDR3 DNA is TGCAGCGTTGAAGATACGGGGCGGGGGACGGTACTCGGGACCCAGTACTTC. The chain employs TRBV29-1 and TRBJ2-5; 7 nucleotides match TRBD2. This CDR3 has 17 amino acids. Germline V gene lookup returns CDR1 SQVTM and CDR2 ANQGSEA. V lost 0 bases and J lost 7; bases outside the gene matches: 17.

The table lists this clone with a count of one. The rearrangement uses TRBV28 and TRBJ2-1; maybe TRBD2 (5 bases). The CDR3 runs to 15 residues. The V end was cut by 4 bases, the J end by 2 bases, with 12 bases between. In germline, CDR1 is MDHEN, CDR2 SYDVKM. The CDR3 loop reads CASSSLTGTYNEQFF. DNA of the CDR3: TGTGCCAGCAGTTCATTAACCGGGACCTACAATGAGCAGTTCTTC.

This clone was seen a handful of times. V usage is TRBV18 and J usage is TRBJ1-2; 8 nucleotides align to TRBD1. The V segment lost 4 bases and the J segment 10 bases; nucleotides outside the gene matches: 8. The CDR3 runs 13 residues. Germline V CDR1 and CDR2: KGHSH, LQKENI. For the CDR3, the DNA is TGTGCCAGCTCACTGGGACAGGATCCTACCTACACCTTC. Protein: CASSLGQDPTYTF.

The chain carries TRBV25-1 and TRBJ1-2; D call uncertain. CDR3 length: 11 amino acids. The V and J ends lost 4 bases and 13 bases respectively, with 13 bases between them. Germline-derived CDR1 and CDR2 are MGHDK and SYGVNS. This CDR3 reads CASSGNLISTF. CDR3 sequence (DNA): TGTGCCAGCAGTGGAAACTTGATCTCCACCTTC.

This clone has just one count. V usage is TRBV5-1 and J usage is TRBJ2-5, with TRBD2 matching 10 bases. CDR3 size: 17 residues. CDR1 SGHRS and CDR2 YFSETQ come from the germline V gene. Trimming removed 3 bases from V and 4 bases from J; junction bases left unmatched: 12. CDR3 sequence (DNA): TGCGCCAGCAGCTCGACACGTATGGGACTAGCGACAGAGACCCAGTACTTC. As protein: CASSSTRMGLATETQYF.

The chain links TRBV2 to TRBJ2-4; 7 nucleotides line up with TRBD2. This CDR3 is built from 15 residues. After removal of 5 bases from V and 8 bases from J, the junction contained 12 bases not matched to a gene. CDR1 SNHLY and CDR2 FYNNEI come from the germline V gene. The CDR3 here is CASSPRAGSGDIQYF. The CDR3 DNA follows: TGTGCCAGCAGTCCGAGGGCGGGAAGCGGGGACATTCAGTACTTC. Drawing the rest from reference TRBV2 and TRBJ2-4, the complete variable domain is EPEVTQTPSHQVTQMGQEVILRCVPISNHLYFYWYRQILGQKVEFLVSFYNNEISEKSEIFDDQFSVERPDGSNFTLKIRSTKLEDSAMYFCASSPRAGSGDIQYFGAGTRLSVL.

The rearrangement uses TRBV6-1 and TRBJ2-5; 8 positions match TRBD1. The V gene end was trimmed by 1 base and the J gene end by 5 bases; junction bases not matched to a gene: 12. The CDR3 is made up of 17 amino acids. The germline gives CDR1 MNHNS, CDR2 SASEGT. CDR3 DNA: TGTGCCAGCAGTGAAGTCTTGGGGACAGGTTATGGGGAGACCCAGTACTTC. The encoded protein is CASSEVLGTGYGETQYF.

CDR3 loop: CASSLAPGRPRETQYF. As DNA, the CDR3 is TGTGCCAGCAGCTTAGCCCCTGGGAGGCCCCGGGAGACCCAGTACTTC. This chain uses TRBV7-9 with TRBJ2-5; weak D call: TRBD2 (6 bases). The CDR3 loop spans 16 amino acids. The germline V and J ends were trimmed by 0 bases and 5 bases, with 16 bases remaining between them. Germline V gives CDR1 SEHNR, CDR2 FQNEAQ (reference sequence).

The V gene is TRBV11-2, the J gene TRBJ2-7; D is possibly TRBD1 (5 bases). The V end was cut by 4 bases, the J end by 4 bases, with 11 bases between. This CDR3 spans 13 amino acids. Germline loops: CDR1 SGHAT, CDR2 FQNNGV. The CDR3 here is CASSSGHQYEQYF. CDR3 nucleotides: TGTGCCAGCAGCTCAGGACACCAATACGAGCAGTACTTC.

In this sample, this clone turned up a few times. CDR3 DNA sequence: TGTGCCATCAAGATATCCCGCGACTCCTACGAGCAGTACTTC. Protein sequence: CAIKISRDSYEQYF. This sequence joins TRBV10-3 and TRBJ2-7; no clear D gene. The CDR3 runs 14 residues. With 7 bases removed from V and 0 bases from J, the gap between germline ends came to 13 bases. Germline V CDR1 and CDR2: ENHRY, SYGVKD.

This clone occurred once. The J gene is TRBJ2-2, the V gene TRBV7-2, with D maybe TRBD2 (6 bases). This CDR3 region has 15 residues. V shed 5 bases and J shed 0 bases, with 10 bases lying between them. CDR1 SGHTA and CDR2 FQGNSA come from the germline V gene. In nucleotides, the CDR3 is TGTGCCAGCAGCCTCCGGACTACGAACACCGGGGAGCTGTTTTTT. The encoded protein is CASSLRTTNTGELFF.

The V call is TRBV5-1, the J call TRBJ1-1, with 7 bases fitting TRBD1. Trimming took 7 bases from V and 2 from J; bases not matched to a gene: 8. The CDR3 loop spans 14 amino acids. Germline V CDR1 and CDR2: SGHRS, YFSETQ. The CDR3 DNA reads as TGCGCCAGCGAGCCAGGGGGGTTTAACACTGAAGCTTTCTTT. This translates into CASEPGGFNTEAFF. Filled out from reference TRBV5-1 and TRBJ1-1, the complete variable domain reads KAGVTQTPRYLIKTRGQQVTLSCSPISGHRSVSWYQQTPGQGLQFLFEYFSETQRNKGNFPGRFSGRQFSNSRSEMNVSTLELGDSALYLCASEPGGFNTEAFFGQGTRLTVV.

The CDR3 sequence: CASSATGMGFVSYEQYF. As DNA, the CDR3 is TGTGCCAGCAGTGCCACAGGGATGGGCTTTGTTTCCTACGAGCAGTACTTC. V is TRBV6-1 and J is TRBJ2-7, with a tentative D call TRBD1 (6 bases). The CDR3 loop spans 17 amino acids. From germline, CDR1 is MNHNS and CDR2 SASEGT. The V gene lost 4 bases and the J gene lost 1 base, with 20 bases spanning the gap.

In its sample, this clone was seen a few times. This chain links TRBV11-2 with TRBJ2-7; D is unresolved. This CDR3 is 12 amino acids long. Trimming took off 4 bases at V and 0 bases at J, with 4 bases between the two ends. The V gene's germline CDR1 is SGHAT and CDR2 FQNNGV. The chain's CDR3 is CASSSNSYEQYF. DNA of the CDR3: TGTGCCAGCAGCTCTAACTCCTACGAGCAGTACTTC.

This clone was seen only a few times. V is TRBV27 and J is TRBJ2-3; 14 nucleotides align to TRBD2. The germline CDR1 and CDR2 sequences are MNHEY and SMNVEV (reference sequence). J gave up 3 bases and V 8 bases, and 13 bases lay outside the gene matches. The CDR3 has 18 amino acids. The DNA for the CDR3 is TGTGCCAGCTCCATCAGACTAGCGGGGGGGCCCGGGACAGATACGCAGTATTTT. It encodes CASSIRLAGGPGTDTQYF.

The chain uses TRBV6-1 and TRBJ1-5; D perhaps matches TRBD1 (6 bases). V was pared by 6 bases and J by 5 bases, with 11 bases between. Germline CDR1 MNHNS, CDR2 SASEGT. The CDR3 is made up of 13 amino acids. The CDR3 region has the DNA TGTGCCAGCAGAGGGCAGGGGTATCAGCCCCAGCATTTT. It specifies CASRGQGYQPQHF.

The J gene is TRBJ2-2, the V gene TRBV5-1; 11 bases line up with TRBD1. Germline loops: CDR1 SGHRS, CDR2 YFSETQ. Unmatched junction bases numbered 13, after V lost 2 bases and J lost 4 bases. The CDR3 loop spans 19 amino acids. The CDR3 coding sequence is TGCGCCAGCAGCTTATTATCAGGACAGGGGGCTCGGGGCACCGGGGAGCTGTTTTTT. It codes for CASSLLSGQGARGTGELFF.

The rearrangement joins TRBV9 to TRBJ2-7; 7 nucleotides match TRBD2. Germline V gene lookup returns CDR1 SGDLS and CDR2 YYNGEE. J gave up 0 bases and V 4 bases, and 10 bases lay outside the gene matches. CDR3 length: 16 amino acids. The CDR3 region is CASSPHSSGNSYEQYF. Written as DNA, the CDR3 is TGTGCCAGCAGCCCCCACTCTAGCGGAAACTCCTACGAGCAGTACTTC.

This chain links TRBV29-1 with TRBJ1-1; TRBD1 aligns across 7 bases. The CDR3 is made up of 13 amino acids. Germline V gives CDR1 SQVTM, CDR2 ANQGSEA. J gave up 0 bases and V 7 bases, and 5 bases lay outside the gene matches. In DNA form, the CDR3 reads TGCAGCGGGAACAGGGGACTGAACACTGAAGCTTTCTTT. Its translation is CSGNRGLNTEAFF.

This clone was seen a single time. V gene TRBV28 combines with J gene TRBJ2-1; 11 positions match TRBD2. Trimming removed 6 bases from V and 8 bases from J; junction bases left unmatched: 9. From germline, CDR1 is MDHEN and CDR2 SYDVKM. This CDR3 comprises 15 residues. Here the CDR3 reads CASSPVSGGAYEQFF. The CDR3 DNA is TGTGCCAGCAGCCCCGTTAGCGGGGGGGCATATGAGCAGTTCTTC. Looking up the rest from reference TRBV28 and TRBJ2-1 gives the full variable domain: DVKVTQSSRYLVKRTGEKVFLECVQDMDHENMFWYRQDPGLGLRLIYFSYDVKMKEKGDIPEGYSVSREKKERFSLILESASTNQTSMYLCASSPVSGGAYEQFFGPGTRLTVL.